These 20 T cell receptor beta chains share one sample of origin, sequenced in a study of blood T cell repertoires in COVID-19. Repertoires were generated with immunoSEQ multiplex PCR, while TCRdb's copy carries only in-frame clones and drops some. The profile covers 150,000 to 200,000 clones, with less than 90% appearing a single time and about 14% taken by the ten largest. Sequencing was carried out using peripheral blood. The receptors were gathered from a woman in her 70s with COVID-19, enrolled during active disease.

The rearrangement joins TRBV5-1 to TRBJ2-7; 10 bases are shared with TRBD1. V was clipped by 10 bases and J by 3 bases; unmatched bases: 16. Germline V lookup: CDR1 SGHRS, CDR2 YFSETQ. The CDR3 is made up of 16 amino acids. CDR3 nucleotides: TGCGCCTACGACGACTTAGGACAGGGGGACTTCTACGAGCAGTACGTC. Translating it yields CAYDDLGQGDFYEQYV.

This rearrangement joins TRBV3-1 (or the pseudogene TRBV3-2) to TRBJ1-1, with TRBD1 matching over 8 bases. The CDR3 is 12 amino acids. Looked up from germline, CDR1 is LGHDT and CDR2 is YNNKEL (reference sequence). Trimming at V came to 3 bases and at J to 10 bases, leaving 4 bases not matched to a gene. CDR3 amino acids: CASSQTQGGAFF. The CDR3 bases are TGTGCCAGCAGCCAGACACAGGGGGGAGCTTTCTTT.

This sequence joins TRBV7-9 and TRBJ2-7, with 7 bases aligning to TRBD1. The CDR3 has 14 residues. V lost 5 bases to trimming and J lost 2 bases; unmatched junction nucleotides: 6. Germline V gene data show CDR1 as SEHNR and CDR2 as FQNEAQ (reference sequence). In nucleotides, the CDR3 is TGTGCCAGCAGCCCGACAGGGAATACCTACGAGCAGTACTTC. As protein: CASSPTGNTYEQYF.

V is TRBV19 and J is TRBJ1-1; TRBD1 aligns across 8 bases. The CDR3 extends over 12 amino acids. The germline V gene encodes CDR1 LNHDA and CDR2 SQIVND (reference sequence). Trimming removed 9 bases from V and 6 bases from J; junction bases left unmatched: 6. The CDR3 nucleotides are TGTGCCAGCGGACAGGGTGCCCCTGAAGCTTTCTTT. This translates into CASGQGAPEAFF.

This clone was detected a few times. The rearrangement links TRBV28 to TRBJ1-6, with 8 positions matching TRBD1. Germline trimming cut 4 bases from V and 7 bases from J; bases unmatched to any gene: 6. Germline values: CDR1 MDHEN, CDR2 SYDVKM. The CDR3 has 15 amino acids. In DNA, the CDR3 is TGTGCCAGCAGTTCCCGGACAGGGTGGAATTCACCCCTCCACTTT. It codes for CASSSRTGWNSPLHF.

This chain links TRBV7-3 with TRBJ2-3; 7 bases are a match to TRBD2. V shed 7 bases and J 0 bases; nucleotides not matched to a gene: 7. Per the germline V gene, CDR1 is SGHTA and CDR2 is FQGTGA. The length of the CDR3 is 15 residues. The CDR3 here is CASTSGRGSTDTQYF. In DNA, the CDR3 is TGTGCCAGCACCTCCGGGCGGGGGAGCACAGATACGCAGTATTTT.

The CDR3 loop reads CASSDPLRLGEQYF. The CDR3 nucleotides are TGTGCCAGCAGTGACCCTCTCCGACTAGGCGAGCAGTACTTC. The rearrangement uses TRBV25-1 and TRBJ2-7; tentatively, D is TRBD2 (6 bases). Germline V gives CDR1 MGHDK, CDR2 SYGVNS. Trimming stripped 3 bases from V and 6 bases from J, with 15 bases between. The CDR3 contains 14 residues.

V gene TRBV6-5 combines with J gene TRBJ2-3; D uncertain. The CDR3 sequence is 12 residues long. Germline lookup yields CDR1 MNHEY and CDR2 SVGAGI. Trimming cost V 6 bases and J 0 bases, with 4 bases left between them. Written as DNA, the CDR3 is TGTGCCAGCAGCCGGAGCACAGATACGCAGTATTTT. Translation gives CASSRSTDTQYF.

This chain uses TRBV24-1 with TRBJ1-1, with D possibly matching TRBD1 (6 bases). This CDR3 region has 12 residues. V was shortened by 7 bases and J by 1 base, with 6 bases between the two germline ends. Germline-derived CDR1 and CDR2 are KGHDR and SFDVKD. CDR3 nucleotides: TGTGCCACCAGCAGGGGGAACACTGAAGCTTTCTTT. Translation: CATSRGNTEAFF.

CDR3 protein: CAWSVVGGVNQPQHF. Written as DNA, the CDR3 is TGTGCCTGGAGTGTAGTGGGAGGGGTCAATCAGCCCCAGCATTTT. The chain has TRBV30 and TRBJ1-5; D might be TRBD1 (5 bases). The CDR3 extends over 15 amino acids. The V gene's germline CDR1 is GTSNPN and CDR2 SVGIG (reference sequence). The V and J ends lost 0 bases and 3 bases respectively, with 12 bases between them.

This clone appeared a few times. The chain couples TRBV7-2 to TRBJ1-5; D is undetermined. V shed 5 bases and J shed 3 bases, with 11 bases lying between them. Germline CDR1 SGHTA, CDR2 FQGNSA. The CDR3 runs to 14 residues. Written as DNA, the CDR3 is TGTGCCAGCAGCCCTCTTTCGTTCAATCAGCCCCAGCATTTT. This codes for CASSPLSFNQPQHF.

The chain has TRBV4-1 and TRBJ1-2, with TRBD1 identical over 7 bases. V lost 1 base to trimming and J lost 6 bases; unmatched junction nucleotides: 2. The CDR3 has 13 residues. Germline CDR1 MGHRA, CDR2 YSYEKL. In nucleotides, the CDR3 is TGCGCCAGCAGCCAAGGAGGGGGCGATGGCTACACCTTC. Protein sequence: CASSQGGGDGYTF.

The CDR3 here is CASSLWTGANEAFF. In nucleotides, the CDR3 is TGTGCCAGCAGCCTCTGGACAGGGGCGAATGAAGCTTTCTTT. The V call is TRBV11-2, the J call TRBJ1-1; TRBD1 matches at 9 bases. The junction had 8 bases not matched to a gene; V was cut back by 5 bases and J by 7 bases. Germline lookup yields CDR1 SGHAT and CDR2 FQNNGV. This CDR3 is built from 14 residues. The full variable domain, completed using reference TRBV11-2 and TRBJ1-1, is EAGVAQSPRYKIIEKRQSVAFWCNPISGHATLYWYQQILGQGPKLLIQFQNNGVVDDSQLPKDRFSAERLKGVDSTLKIQPAKLEDSAVYLCASSLWTGANEAFFGQGTRLTVV.

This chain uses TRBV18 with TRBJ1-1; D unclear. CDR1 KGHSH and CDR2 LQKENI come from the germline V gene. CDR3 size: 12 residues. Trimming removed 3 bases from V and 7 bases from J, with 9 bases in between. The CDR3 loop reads CASSPRRDEAFF. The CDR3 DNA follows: TGTGCCAGCTCACCTAGGAGGGATGAAGCTTTCTTT.

CDR3 in amino acids: CASSLAAGNTDTQYF. The DNA for the CDR3 is TGCGCCAGCAGCTTGGCTGCGGGGAACACAGATACGCAGTATTTT. The V and J genes are TRBV5-1 and TRBJ2-3; D possibly corresponds to TRBD2 (6 bases). Trimming shortened V by 0 bases and J by 2 bases, and 10 bases separated the two germline ends. Germline V CDR1 and CDR2: SGHRS, YFSETQ. CDR3 size: 15 residues.

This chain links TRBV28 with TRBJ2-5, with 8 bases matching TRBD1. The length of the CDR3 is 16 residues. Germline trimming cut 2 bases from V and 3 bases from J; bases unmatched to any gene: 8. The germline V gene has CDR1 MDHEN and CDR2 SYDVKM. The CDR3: CASSLRRVDREETQYF. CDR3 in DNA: TGTGCCAGCAGTTTAAGGCGGGTGGACAGGGAAGAGACCCAGTACTTC.

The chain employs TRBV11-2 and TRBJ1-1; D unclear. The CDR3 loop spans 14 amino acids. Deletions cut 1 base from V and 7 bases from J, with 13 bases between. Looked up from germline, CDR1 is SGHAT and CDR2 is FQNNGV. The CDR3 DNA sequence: TGTGCCAGCAGCTTAGTGGCGGGTTCGGGTGAAGCTTTCTTT. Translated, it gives CASSLVAGSGEAFF.

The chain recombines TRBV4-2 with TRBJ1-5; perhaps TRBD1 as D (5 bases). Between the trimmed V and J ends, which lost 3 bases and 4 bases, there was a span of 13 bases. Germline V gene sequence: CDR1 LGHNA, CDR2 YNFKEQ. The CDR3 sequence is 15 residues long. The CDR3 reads CASSHPGLLNQPQHF. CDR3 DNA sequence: TGTGCCAGCAGCCATCCGGGACTCCTAAATCAGCCCCAGCATTTT.

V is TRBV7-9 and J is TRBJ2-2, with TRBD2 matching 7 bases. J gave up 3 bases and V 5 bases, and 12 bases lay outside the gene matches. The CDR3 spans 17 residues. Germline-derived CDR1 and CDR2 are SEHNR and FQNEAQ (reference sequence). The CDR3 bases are TGTGCCAGCAGCAGCCCGAAGGGCGGGAGCTACACCGGGGAGCTGTTTTTT. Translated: CASSSPKGGSYTGELFF.

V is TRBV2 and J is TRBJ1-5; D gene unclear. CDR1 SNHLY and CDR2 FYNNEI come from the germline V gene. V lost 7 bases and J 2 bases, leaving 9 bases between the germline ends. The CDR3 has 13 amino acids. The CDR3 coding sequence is TGTGCCAGCACGGGTCGGCGCAATCAGCCCCAGCATTTT. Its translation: CASTGRRNQPQHF.